This T cell receptor beta chain was identified in a study of blood T cell repertoires in COVID-19. Study in general: Some COVID-19 samples were acute and others convalescent; all came from the United States, Italy and Spain.

Exposed participants encountered a COVID-19 case during the 2 weeks preceding study entry. CDR3 length: 17 residues. V gave up 1 base and J gave up 5 bases, with 20 bases separating them. Germline V CDR1 and CDR2: LGHNA, YSLEER. In the original processing: Reference gene primer amplification gave estimated nucleated cell counts. The assay was immunoSEQ multiplex PCR, and TCRdb's table has in-frame clones only and misses some. That table is the source of V, J and clone size, and D and trimming were worked out from the DNA. Here the sample spans about 220,000 clones, 83% being singletons. Sequencing used PBMCs or T cells enriched from blood (not recorded which). This chain uses TRBV4-3 with TRBJ1-1; D gene uncertain. The receptor's source is a woman aged 45-65 years who had been exposed to COVID-19. CDR3: CASSQGVSLGRGTEAFF. The CDR3, as DNA: TGCGCCAGCAGCCAAGGCGTCAGTTTGGGGAGAGGGACTGAAGCTTTCTTT.